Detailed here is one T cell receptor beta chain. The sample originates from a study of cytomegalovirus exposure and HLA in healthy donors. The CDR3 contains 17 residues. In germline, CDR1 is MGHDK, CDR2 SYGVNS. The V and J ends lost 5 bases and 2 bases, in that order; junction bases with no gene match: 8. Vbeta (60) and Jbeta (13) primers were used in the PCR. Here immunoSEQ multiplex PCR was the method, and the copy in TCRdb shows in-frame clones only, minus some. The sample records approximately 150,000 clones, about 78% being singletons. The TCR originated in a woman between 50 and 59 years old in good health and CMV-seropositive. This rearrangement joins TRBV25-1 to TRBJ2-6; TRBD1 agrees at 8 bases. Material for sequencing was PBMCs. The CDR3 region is CASSHGQGFAGANVLTF. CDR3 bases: TGTGCCAGCAGTCACGGACAGGGATTTGCTGGGGCCAACGTCCTGACTTTC. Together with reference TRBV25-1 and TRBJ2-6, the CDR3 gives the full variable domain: EADIYQTPRYLVIGTGKKITLECSQTMGHDKMYWYQQDPGMELHLIHYSYGVNSTEKGDLSSESTVSRIRTEHFPLTLESARPSHTSQYLCASSHGQGFAGANVLTFGAGSRLTVL.